The entry that follows covers one TCR beta chain sequence. Trimming at V came to 3 bases and at J to 4 bases, leaving 6 bases not matched to a gene. Germline CDR1 is SGHVS and CDR2 is FNYEAQ. The CDR3 extends over 17 amino acids. This sample was taken from a study of blood T cell repertoires in COVID-19. Each recovered donor of Cohort 3 presented with two negative PCRs, clearance, or symptom resolution. As originally analysed: Amplification of reference gene primers was used by the study to estimate nucleated cell counts. Profiled with immunoSEQ multiplex PCR; TCRdb holds only in-frame clones, not every one. The V and J calls and the clone size are those of that table, but D and trimming were determined from the DNA. The table lists hundreds of thousands of clones, 85% to 90% of them singletons.

Sequences were obtained from PBMCs or T cells enriched from blood (not recorded which). V and J are TRBV7-6 and TRBJ2-2; TRBD2 agrees at 12 bases. The source is a woman between 18 and 29 years old who had recovered from COVID-19. The CDR3 nucleotides are TGTGCCAGCAGCTTTACTAGCGGGGGGCCGGGCACCGGGGAGCTGTTTTTT. Translation: CASSFTSGGPGTGELFF.